A single sample gave rise to the 18 T cell receptor beta chains below, sequenced in a study of cytomegalovirus exposure and HLA in healthy donors. The primer mix had 60 Vbeta and 13 Jbeta primers. Assay: immunoSEQ multiplex PCR; the TCRdb copy retains only in-frame clones and omits some. This table holds more than 140,000 clones, 75% to 80% found once. Sequencing used PBMCs. These receptors were collected from a female donor in good health and CMV-seronegative.

The chain couples TRBV5-1 to TRBJ2-7, with a weak D call TRBD1 (5 bases). The V gene's germline CDR1 is SGHRS and CDR2 YFSETQ. Trimming removed 5 bases at V and 2 bases at J, with 5 bases between. The CDR3 is 11 residues long. CDR3 amino acids: CASRTAYEQYF. DNA for the CDR3: TGCGCCAGCAGGACAGCCTACGAGCAGTACTTC.

The chain links TRBV10-1 to TRBJ2-1, with 11 nucleotides matching TRBD2. The ends lost 6 bases at V and 0 bases at J; junction bases unmatched: 1. There are 15 residues in the CDR3. Germline V gene sequence: CDR1 WNHNN, CDR2 SYGVQD (reference sequence). In DNA form, the CDR3 reads TGCGCCAGCAGCCTAGCGGGGGGCTCCTACAATGAGCAGTTCTTC. As protein: CASSLAGGSYNEQFF.

The rearrangement joins TRBV19 to TRBJ1-1, with TRBD1 as a possible D gene (5 bases). CDR3 length: 13 residues. Trimming cost V 2 bases and J 4 bases, with 8 bases left between them. CDR1 LNHDA and CDR2 SQIVND come from the germline V gene (reference sequence). The CDR3 loop is CASSIRGGTEAFF. The CDR3 DNA is TGTGCCAGTAGTATAAGGGGTGGCACTGAAGCTTTCTTT.

The V gene is TRBV11-2, the J gene TRBJ2-5, with TRBD1 identical over 9 bases. CDR1 and CDR2 (germline): SGHAT, FQNNGV. The CDR3 is 16 residues long. Unmatched junction bases numbered 4, after V lost 1 base and J lost 1 base. The chain's CDR3 is CASSLGGQGIQETQYF. The CDR3 DNA is TGTGCCAGCAGCTTAGGAGGACAGGGGATCCAAGAGACCCAGTACTTC.

Here the CDR3 DNA reads TGTGCCAGCAGTGCCCGGGGACAGGGGGGAGTACGGGAAAAACTGTTTTTT. Its protein is CASSARGQGGVREKLFF. V gene TRBV6-1 combines with J gene TRBJ1-4; 11 bases line up with TRBD1. Germline V gives CDR1 MNHNS, CDR2 SASEGT. J lost 8 bases, V lost 4 bases, and 12 bases had no gene match. The CDR3 is made up of 17 amino acids.

The rearrangement links TRBV5-8 to TRBJ1-5; weak D call: TRBD1 (5 bases). The CDR3 contains 15 residues. Trimming stripped 4 bases from V and 4 bases from J, with 15 bases between. Germline CDR1 reads SGHTS; CDR2 reads YDEGEE. The CDR3 bases are TGTGCCAGCAGCCGGGGGGAGTCGGGGAATCAGCCCCAGCATTTT. Protein product: CASSRGESGNQPQHF.

The CDR3 DNA sequence: TGTGCCAGCAGGCTAGATAGAAGGGGGCAAGCTTTCTTT. Translated, it gives CASRLDRRGQAFF. This chain links TRBV6-5 with TRBJ1-1; 7 bases align to TRBD1. CDR3 size: 13 residues. Germline CDR1 reads MNHEY; CDR2 reads SVGAGI. J lost 9 bases, V lost 6 bases, and 10 bases had no gene match.

The rearrangement uses TRBV29-1 and TRBJ2-2; D is possibly TRBD2 (5 bases). The germline gives CDR1 SQVTM, CDR2 ANQGSEA. V was pared by 7 bases and J by 1 base, with 13 bases between. The CDR3 runs 14 residues. CDR3 region: CSGGNGLNTGELFF. CDR3 nucleotide sequence: TGCAGCGGAGGAAACGGACTGAACACCGGGGAGCTGTTTTTT.

The V gene is TRBV29-1, the J gene TRBJ1-1; D is unresolved. Germline V gene lookup returns CDR1 SQVTM and CDR2 ANQGSEA. Trimming shortened V by 7 bases and J by 1 base, and 10 bases separated the two germline ends. The CDR3 spans 12 residues. The DNA for the CDR3 is TGCAGCGCTGGACTGAAGAACACTGAAGCTTTCTTT. Translated, it gives CSAGLKNTEAFF.

The CDR3 is CASSCTGGPPYSNQPQHF. The CDR3 nucleotides are TGTGCCAGCAGCTGTACAGGGGGCCCCCCTTATAGCAATCAGCCCCAGCATTTT. The rearrangement joins TRBV7-3 to TRBJ1-5, with TRBD1 matching over 9 bases. Germline values: CDR1 SGHTA, CDR2 FQGTGA. With V trimmed by 4 bases and J by 0 bases, 10 bases remained unmatched. The CDR3 consists of 18 residues.

V is TRBV7-3 and J is TRBJ2-2, with 7 bases fitting TRBD1. CDR3 length equals 16 residues. V trimming: 4 bases; J trimming: 4 bases; junction bases outside the gene matches: 9. Looked up from germline, CDR1 is SGHTA and CDR2 is FQGTGA. In nucleotides, the CDR3 is TGTGCCAGCAGCTCAAAAGGGGGCATAGGCACCGGGGAGCTGTTTTTT. Its translation: CASSSKGGIGTGELFF.

The CDR3 DNA follows: TGTGCCAGCAGTGTCGAAGACAAAGGGCCCCAGCATTTT. Its protein product is CASSVEDKGPQHF. V usage is TRBV6-4 and J usage is TRBJ1-5; D is ambiguous. Germline assignment: CDR1 MRHNA and CDR2 SNTAGT. CDR3 length: 13 amino acids. Trimming pared 4 bases from V and 9 bases from J, leaving 13 bases between.

The gene calls are TRBV7-7 and TRBJ2-1; possible D gene TRBD2, 5 bases. V was clipped by 5 bases and J by 0 bases, with 8 bases between them. The CDR3 totals 14 residues. Germline V gene sequence: CDR1 SSHAT, CDR2 FNYEAQ (reference sequence). The CDR3 is CASSQGSSYNEQFF. The DNA of the CDR3 is TGTGCCAGCAGCCAAGGGAGCTCCTACAATGAGCAGTTCTTC.

This clone was observed a few times. CDR3 sequence (DNA): TGTGCCAGCAGTGCCCTTGGAGGAGGTGGCTACACCTTC. This codes for CASSALGGGGYTF. The chain recombines TRBV25-1 with TRBJ1-2; D call uncertain. With 4 bases removed from V and 7 bases from J, the gap between germline ends came to 13 bases. CDR3 length equals 13 residues. Germline CDR1 and CDR2: MGHDK and SYGVNS.

V is TRBV7-6 and J is TRBJ2-3, with D possibly TRBD1 on 6 matching bases. The CDR3 loop spans 14 amino acids. Germline CDR1 reads SGHVS; CDR2 reads FNYEAQ. The V end lost 1 base, the J end lost 6 bases, and 11 bases lay between the germline ends. The CDR3 DNA is TGTGCCAGCAGCTTAGAGGGGGATGGGGATACGCAGTATTTT. Its translation: CASSLEGDGDTQYF.

This chain uses TRBV25-1 with TRBJ1-4; 10 bases agree with TRBD1. Looked up from germline, CDR1 is MGHDK and CDR2 is SYGVNS. The length of the CDR3 is 15 residues. V shed 3 bases, J shed 7 bases, and the junction held 5 bases outside the gene matches. CDR3 protein: CASSERQGALEKLFF. For the CDR3, the DNA is TGTGCCAGCAGTGAGAGACAGGGGGCACTTGAAAAACTGTTTTTT.

V and J are TRBV27 and TRBJ2-7; TRBD1 aligns across 11 bases. Trimming removed 5 bases from V and 0 bases from J; junction bases left unmatched: 3. The CDR3 runs to 15 residues. Germline CDR1 reads MNHEY; CDR2 reads SMNVEV (reference sequence). The CDR3 sequence: CASSAGTGGSYEQYF. The CDR3 DNA reads TGTGCCAGCAGTGCCGGGACAGGGGGCTCCTACGAGCAGTACTTC.

The chain links TRBV5-1 to TRBJ2-3; 9 bases map to TRBD2. This CDR3 has 17 amino acids. Germline trimming cut 6 bases from V and 6 bases from J; bases unmatched to any gene: 17. CDR1 and CDR2 (germline): SGHRS, YFSETQ. CDR3 protein: CASNPGLATRRVDTQYF. For the CDR3, the DNA is TGCGCCAGCAACCCTGGACTAGCGACTCGGAGAGTGGATACGCAGTATTTT.